Included here is one T cell receptor (beta chain) sequence, with context. This clone was observed a handful of times. Its binding antigen is unknown. The input lacks base qualities; no much larger clone sits a single base away. This sample was taken from a study of blood T cell repertoires in COVID-19 (dated by TCRdb to 2019 to 2021). At the level of the whole study: Samples from collaborators originated in the United States, Italy and Spain and spanned both the acute and convalescent phases of COVID-19. The material from the prospective study consisted of cDNA or gDNA derived from T cells, B-cell-depleted T cells, or PBMCs. The samples were drawn from the first 160 participants of the ongoing ImmuneRACE study and from 1,200 or so subjects provided by 6 global collaborators. The sample metadata nearly always contained a de-identified subject ID, COVID-19 status, age in years and sex. HLA class I and class II types, where available, came from metadata supplied by the sample provider rather than from assay-based typing. Deeply sampled blood TCRbeta repertoires from subjects exposed to, actively infected with, or recovered from COVID-19 were included in the dataset. The repertoires were made available in a free public database intended to serve as a resource for research on the immune response to SARS-CoV-2. What the authors observed across the whole study: The quantity of clinical and demographic metadata differed by source and by participant and was supplied without curation.

Whole blood was collected in K2EDTA tubes by collaborating institutions according to the institutions' own protocols. For TCRbeta analysis, collaborators shipped samples as frozen whole blood, isolated PBMCs, or DNA extracted from either of those sample types. TCRbeta CDR3 regions were amplified from genomic DNA using the immunoSEQ Assay, a bias-controlled multiplex PCR. Per the original workflow: The number of nucleated cells in each sample was estimated from the amplification of reference gene primers within the assay. Sequence reads were collapsed and filtered to measure the absolute abundance of every unique TCRbeta CDR3 rearrangement. For each sample, productive Simpson clonality was calculated as the square root of Simpson's diversity index across productive rearrangements. The source is immuneACCESS, and TCRdb retained only in-frame sequences with V and J called. Part of the clones is not carried over; for the studies checked, unresolved V genes explain less than half of this, and the remainder is unexplained. V and J calls and clone size are as listed in that table; D and trimming were resolved from the DNA. The sample data list about 100,000 clones, and 88% of these were observed just once. Jointly, the top ten make up 2% to 2.5% of the sample.

From the cysteine through the phenylalanine, the CDR3 covers 13 amino acids. Of all the DNA, just the CDR3 is kept, 39 bases in frame from base 1. V loses 1 base of germline sequence and J loses 4 bases, and the interval between the two ends is 7 bases. CDR1 and CDR2 were assigned from the germline V gene (reference sequence) as LGHDT and YNNKEL. Sequencing was performed on peripheral blood. The clonotype comes from a human donor in a cohort sampled during active COVID-19. This sequence uses TRBV3-1 (or the pseudogene TRBV3-2) and TRBJ1-1; the D gene is perhaps TRBD1, from 6 matching bases. The CDR3 protein is CASSQVRGTEAFF. The bases are TGTGCCAGCAGCCAAGTCAGGGGCACTGAAGCTTTCTTT.